This entry features one T cell receptor beta chain sequence. Trimming cost V 2 bases and J 7 bases, with 9 bases left between them. CDR3 length: 14 residues. In germline, CDR1 is SGHTA, CDR2 FQGTGA. The data derive from a study of T cell responses to AZD1222 COVID-19 vaccine. This table comes from immunoSEQ multiplex PCR, and its TCRdb copy is limited to in-frame clones, with some not included. The sample consists of about 180,000 clones, roughly 91% of them appearing once. The sample was peripheral blood, taken 28 days after the second AZD1222 dose. This chain links TRBV7-3 with TRBJ1-6, with a possible D match to TRBD1 (6 bases). The receptor's source is an adult who received the AZD1222 COVID-19 vaccine. The CDR3 loop reads CASSLGGPNSPLHF. In nucleotides, the CDR3 is TGTGCCAGCAGCTTAGGGGGGCCCAATTCACCCCTCCACTTT.